This T cell receptor beta chain was identified during a study of T cell clonality in common variable immunodeficiency (dated by TCRdb to between 2015 and 2017). For sequencing, equivalent amounts of genomic DNA were input from CVID and control samples. For every sample, a 60 bp segment covering the rearranged TCRbeta CDR3 region was amplified and then sequenced. TCRbeta amplification used the immunoSEQ assay, a bias-corrected multiplex PCR with high-throughput sequencing. The original pipeline was this. Every unique nucleotide sequence was considered a clone and was annotated with V, D and J genes, copy number and frequency. Sequences were labeled productive if in frame, and non-productive if out of frame or containing stop codons. As previously described, clonality was calculated on the basis of Shannon's entropy. The predicted amino acid sequences of productive clones were used to derive mean CDR3 Kyte-Doolittle hydropathy. The R hclust function was used to hierarchically cluster scaled V gene usage with Manhattan distance and complete linkage. Sharing of clones by CDR3 amino acid sequence was evaluated through resampling of 12 repertoires per group over 100 rounds. The repertoires were searched for over 60 published EBV-specific TCRbeta sequences and roughly 250 published CMV-specific TCRbeta sequences. Two CVID samples that yielded fewer than 10,000 sequences were excluded from the analysis, so 42 CVID repertoires were retained. In TCRdb, the immuneACCESS table is reduced to in-frame sequences with V and J assigned. These tables do not hold every clone; where another copy was compared, an unresolved V gene accounts for under half, and the others remain unexplained. The D gene and trimming were derived from the DNA, and the V and J assignments and clone size from that table. For this sample the table reports 39,000 or so clones, with no clone seen just once. Clones ranked in the top ten supply roughly 2.9% of the sample.

This clone was detected a few times. Its antigen specificity is not known. The read ends 3 residues shy of where the CDR3 ends; the end is completed using the germline J gene. V and J are truncated by 2 bases and 1 base respectively, leaving an intervening sequence of 8 bases. The germline V gene (reference sequence) yields SGHAT for CDR1 and FQDESV for CDR2. The CDR3 covers 15 residues, taking in both the cysteine and the phenylalanine. Of the CDR3's DNA, 36 bases were read; they are in frame from base 1. Paper-wide results and their limitations: Healthy controls shared more TCRbeta clones with each other than CVID subjects shared among themselves (p < 0.0001). Correlations of repertoire features with clinical complications were constrained by heterogeneity among patients within the CVID cohort. Even though DNA input was equal, the average per sample came to 80,000 to 100,000 unique sequences for controls compared with roughly 30,000 for CVID samples. CVID TCRbeta sequences were reported to have fewer deletions and N-nucleotide insertions and to lack highly modified clones with 13 or more V deletions. It was noted by the authors that sequencing of the repertoires of T cell subpopulations would be needed to clarify the cause of the increased clonality in CVID. TCRbeta clonality was higher in CVID subjects than in healthy controls (t-test p = 0.018), and the increase was most characteristic of about a third of subjects.

Predominantly Caucasian heritage was noted among both the CVID patients and the healthy controls. Heparinized peripheral whole blood samples of about 4.5 to 9 ml were obtained from each donor. Genomic DNA from adults with common variable immune deficiency (CVID) and from healthy adult controls was used to sequence TCRbeta CDR3 repertoires. There were approximately 22 healthy adult volunteers in the control group (roughly 12 female and roughly 10 male), ranging in age from about 23 to 66 years, with a mean age of nearly 35. Diluted blood was density-centrifuged over Hypaque 1077 or Ficoll-Paque to isolate peripheral blood mononuclear cells. Genomic DNA was obtained from unsorted mononuclear cells using either Qiagen column purification or a centrifugation-based method.

The source material was peripheral blood mononuclear cells. This chain is built from TRBV11-1 and TRBJ2-2, with no confident D gene call. This sequence was found in a person aged 18 to 75 in good health. The part of the CDR3 DNA that was read is TGTGCCAGCAGCTTAAGTGACTGGAACACCGGGGAG. Its translation is CASSLSDWNTGE. The full CDR3 protein is CASSLSDWNTGELFF.